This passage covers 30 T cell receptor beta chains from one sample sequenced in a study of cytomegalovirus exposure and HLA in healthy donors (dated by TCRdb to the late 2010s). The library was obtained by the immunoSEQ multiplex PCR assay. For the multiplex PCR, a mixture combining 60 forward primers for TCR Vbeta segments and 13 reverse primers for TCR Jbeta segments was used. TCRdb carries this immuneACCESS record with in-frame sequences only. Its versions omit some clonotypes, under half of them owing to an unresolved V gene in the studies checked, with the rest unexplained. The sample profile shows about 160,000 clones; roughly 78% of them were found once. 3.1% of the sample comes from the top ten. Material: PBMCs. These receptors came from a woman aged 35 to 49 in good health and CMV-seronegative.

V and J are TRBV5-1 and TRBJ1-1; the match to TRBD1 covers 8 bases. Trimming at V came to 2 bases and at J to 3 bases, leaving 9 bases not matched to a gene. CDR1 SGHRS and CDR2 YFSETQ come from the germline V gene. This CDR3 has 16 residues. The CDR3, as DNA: TGCGCCAGCAGCTTCGTTACAGGGGGTTCGGACACTGAAGCTTTCTTT. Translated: CASSFVTGGSDTEAFF.

CDR3 coding DNA: TGTGCCAGCAGCTTAGCTGGGACAGGGGACCACTATGGCTACACCTTC. It specifies CASSLAGTGDHYGYTF. V is TRBV7-8 and J is TRBJ1-2; TRBD1 matches at 10 bases. Germline trimming cut 0 bases from V and 3 bases from J; bases unmatched to any gene: 4. This CDR3 has 16 amino acids. CDR1 is SGHVS and CDR2 is FQNEAQ in the germline V gene.

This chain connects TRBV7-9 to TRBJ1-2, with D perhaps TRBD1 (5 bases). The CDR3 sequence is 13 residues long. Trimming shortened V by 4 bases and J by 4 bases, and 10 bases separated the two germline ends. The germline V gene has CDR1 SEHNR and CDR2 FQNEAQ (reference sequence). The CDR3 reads CASSSRAGYGYTF. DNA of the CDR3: TGTGCCAGCAGCTCCAGGGCAGGCTATGGCTACACCTTC.

CDR3 amino acids: CASSAYGTGRGGELFF. In nucleotides, the CDR3 is TGCGCCAGCAGCGCCTACGGGACAGGCCGTGGCGGGGAGCTGTTTTTT. This sequence joins TRBV5-1 and TRBJ2-2, with 8 bases aligning to TRBD1. The length of the CDR3 is 16 residues. V gave up 4 bases and J gave up 7 bases; unmatched junction bases: 12. CDR1 and CDR2 from the germline V gene are SGHRS and YFSETQ.

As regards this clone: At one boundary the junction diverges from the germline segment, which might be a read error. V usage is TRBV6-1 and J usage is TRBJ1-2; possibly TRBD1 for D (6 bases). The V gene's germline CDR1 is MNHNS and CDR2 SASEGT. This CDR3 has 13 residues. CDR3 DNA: TGTGCCAGCAACGGGGGGCTGAACTATGGCCACACCTTC. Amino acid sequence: CASNGGLNYGHTF.

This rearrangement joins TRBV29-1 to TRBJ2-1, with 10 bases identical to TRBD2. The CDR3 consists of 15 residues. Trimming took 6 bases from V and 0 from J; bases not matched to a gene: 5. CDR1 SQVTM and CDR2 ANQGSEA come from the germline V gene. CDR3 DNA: TGCAGCGTGCGAGCGGGGGGGTCCTCCTACAATGAGCAGTTCTTC. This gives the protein CSVRAGGSSYNEQFF.

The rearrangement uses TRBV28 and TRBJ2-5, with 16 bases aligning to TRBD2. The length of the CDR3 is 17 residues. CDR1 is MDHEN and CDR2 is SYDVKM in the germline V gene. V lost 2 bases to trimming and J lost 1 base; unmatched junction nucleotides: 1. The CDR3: CASSLGTSGGAQETQYF. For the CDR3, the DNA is TGTGCCAGCAGTTTAGGGACTAGCGGGGGGGCCCAAGAGACCCAGTACTTC.

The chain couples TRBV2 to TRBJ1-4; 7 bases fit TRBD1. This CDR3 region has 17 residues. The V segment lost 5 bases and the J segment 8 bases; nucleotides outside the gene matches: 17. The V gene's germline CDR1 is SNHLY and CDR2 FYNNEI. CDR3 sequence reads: CASSQTPQDRVGEKLFF. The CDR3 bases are TGTGCCAGCAGTCAAACCCCCCAAGACAGGGTAGGGGAAAAACTGTTTTTT. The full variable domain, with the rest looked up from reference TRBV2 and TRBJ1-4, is EPEVTQTPSHQVTQMGQEVILRCVPISNHLYFYWYRQILGQKVEFLVSFYNNEISEKSEIFDDQFSVERPDGSNFTLKIRSTKLEDSAMYFCASSQTPQDRVGEKLFFGSGTQLSVL.

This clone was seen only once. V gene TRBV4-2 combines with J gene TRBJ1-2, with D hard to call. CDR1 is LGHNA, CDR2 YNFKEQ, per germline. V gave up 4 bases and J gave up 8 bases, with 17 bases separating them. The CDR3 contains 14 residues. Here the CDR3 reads CASSLIKAGGGYTF. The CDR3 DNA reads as TGTGCCAGCAGCCTTATTAAGGCAGGTGGAGGCTACACCTTC.

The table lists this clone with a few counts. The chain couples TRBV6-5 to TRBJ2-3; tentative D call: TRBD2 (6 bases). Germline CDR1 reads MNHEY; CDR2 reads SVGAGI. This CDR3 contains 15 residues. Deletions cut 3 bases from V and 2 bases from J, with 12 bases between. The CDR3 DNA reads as TGTGCCAGCAGTTATTTGCGGGGTCTCACAGATACGCAGTATTTT. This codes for CASSYLRGLTDTQYF.

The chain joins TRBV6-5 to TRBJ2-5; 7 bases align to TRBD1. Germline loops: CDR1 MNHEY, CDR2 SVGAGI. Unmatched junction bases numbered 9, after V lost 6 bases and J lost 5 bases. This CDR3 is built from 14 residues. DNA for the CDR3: TGTGCCAGCAGCCCGACAGGGAGTCCGGAGACCCAGTACTTC. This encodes CASSPTGSPETQYF.

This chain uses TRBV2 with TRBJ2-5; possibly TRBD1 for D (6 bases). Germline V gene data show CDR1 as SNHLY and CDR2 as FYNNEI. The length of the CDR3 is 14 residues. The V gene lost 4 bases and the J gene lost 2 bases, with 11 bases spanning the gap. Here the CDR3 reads CASSVQGGQETQYF. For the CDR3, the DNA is TGTGCCAGCAGTGTACAGGGTGGACAAGAGACCCAGTACTTC. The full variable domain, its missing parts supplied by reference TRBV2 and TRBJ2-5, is EPEVTQTPSHQVTQMGQEVILRCVPISNHLYFYWYRQILGQKVEFLVSFYNNEISEKSEIFDDQFSVERPDGSNFTLKIRSTKLEDSAMYFCASSVQGGQETQYFGPGTRLLVL.

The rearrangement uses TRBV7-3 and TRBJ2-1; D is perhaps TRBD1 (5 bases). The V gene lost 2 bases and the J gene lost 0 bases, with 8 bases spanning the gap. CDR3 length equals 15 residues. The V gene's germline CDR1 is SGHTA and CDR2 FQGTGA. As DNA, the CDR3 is TGTGCCAGCAGCTTAGAGCAGGGCTCCTACAATGAGCAGTTCTTC. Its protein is CASSLEQGSYNEQFF.

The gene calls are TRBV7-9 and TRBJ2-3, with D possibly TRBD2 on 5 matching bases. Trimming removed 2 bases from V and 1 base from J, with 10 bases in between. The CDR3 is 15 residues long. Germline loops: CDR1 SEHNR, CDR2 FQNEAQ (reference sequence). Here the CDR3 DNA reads TGTGCCAGCAGCTTACAATCCGGGGGCACAGATACGCAGTATTTT. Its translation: CASSLQSGGTDTQYF.

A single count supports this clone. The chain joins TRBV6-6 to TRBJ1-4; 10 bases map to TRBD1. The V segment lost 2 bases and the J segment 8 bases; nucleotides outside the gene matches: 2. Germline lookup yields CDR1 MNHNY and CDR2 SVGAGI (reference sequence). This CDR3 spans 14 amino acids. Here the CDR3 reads CASSYRDRGEKLFF. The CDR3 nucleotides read TGTGCCAGCAGTTACCGGGACAGGGGAGAAAAACTGTTTTTT.

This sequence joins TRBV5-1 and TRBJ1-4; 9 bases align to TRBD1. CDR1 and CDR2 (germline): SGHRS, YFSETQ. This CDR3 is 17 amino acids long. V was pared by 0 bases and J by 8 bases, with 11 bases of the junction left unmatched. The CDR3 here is CASSLGTGAQYREKLFF. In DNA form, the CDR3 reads TGCGCCAGCAGCTTGGGGACAGGGGCACAATATCGGGAAAAACTGTTTTTT.

The CDR3 protein is CASSLAGQNTEAFF. DNA of the CDR3: TGCGCCAGCAGCCTGGCGGGACAGAACACTGAAGCTTTCTTT. The chain combines TRBV5-1 with TRBJ1-1; a weak D match, TRBD1 (6 bases). The V gene lost 4 bases and the J gene lost 1 base, with 11 bases spanning the gap. This CDR3 contains 14 residues. Germline V gene lookup returns CDR1 SGHRS and CDR2 YFSETQ.

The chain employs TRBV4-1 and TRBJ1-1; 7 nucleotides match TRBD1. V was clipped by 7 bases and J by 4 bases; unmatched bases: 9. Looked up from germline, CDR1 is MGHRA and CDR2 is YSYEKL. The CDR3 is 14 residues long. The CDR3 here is CASNEQGWGTEAFF. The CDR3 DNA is TGCGCCAGCAACGAACAGGGGTGGGGCACTGAAGCTTTCTTT.

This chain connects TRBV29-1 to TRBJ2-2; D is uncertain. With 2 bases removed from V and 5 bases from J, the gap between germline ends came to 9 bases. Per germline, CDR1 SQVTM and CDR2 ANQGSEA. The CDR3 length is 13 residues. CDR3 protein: CSVEYWQTGELFF. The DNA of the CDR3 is TGCAGCGTTGAATATTGGCAAACCGGGGAGCTGTTTTTT.

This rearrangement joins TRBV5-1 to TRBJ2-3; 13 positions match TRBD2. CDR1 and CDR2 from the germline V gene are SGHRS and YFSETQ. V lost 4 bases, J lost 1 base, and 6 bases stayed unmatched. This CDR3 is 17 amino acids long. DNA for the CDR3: TGCGCCAGCAGCCATGACGGACTAGCGGGGGGCACAGATACGCAGTATTTT. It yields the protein CASSHDGLAGGTDTQYF.

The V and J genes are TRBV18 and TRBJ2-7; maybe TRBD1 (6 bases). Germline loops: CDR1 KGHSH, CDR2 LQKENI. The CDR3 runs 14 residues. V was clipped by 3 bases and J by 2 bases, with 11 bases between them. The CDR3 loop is CASSPDRTTYEQYF. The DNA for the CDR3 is TGTGCCAGCTCACCCGACAGGACAACCTACGAGCAGTACTTC.

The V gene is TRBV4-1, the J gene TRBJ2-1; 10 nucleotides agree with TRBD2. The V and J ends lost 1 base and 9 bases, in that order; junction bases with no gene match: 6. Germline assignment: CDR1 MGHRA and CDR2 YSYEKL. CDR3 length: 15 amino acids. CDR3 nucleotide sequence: TGCGCCAGCAGCCAAGTTTCTAGCGGGGGTACTGAGCAGTTCTTC. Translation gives CASSQVSSGGTEQFF.

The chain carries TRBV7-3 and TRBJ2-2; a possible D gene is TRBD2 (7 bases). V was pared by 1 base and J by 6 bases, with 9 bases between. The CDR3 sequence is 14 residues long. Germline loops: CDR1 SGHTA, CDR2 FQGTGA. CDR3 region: CASSLKGGAGELFF. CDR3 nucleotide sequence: TGTGCCAGCAGCTTAAAGGGGGGGGCCGGGGAGCTGTTTTTT.

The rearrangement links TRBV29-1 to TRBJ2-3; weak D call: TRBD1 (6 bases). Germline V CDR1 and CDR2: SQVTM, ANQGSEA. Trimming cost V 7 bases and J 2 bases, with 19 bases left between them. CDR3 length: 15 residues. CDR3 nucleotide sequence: TGCAGCGCCAGGACAGTCCGGGGCTACACAGATACGCAGTATTTT. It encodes CSARTVRGYTDTQYF.

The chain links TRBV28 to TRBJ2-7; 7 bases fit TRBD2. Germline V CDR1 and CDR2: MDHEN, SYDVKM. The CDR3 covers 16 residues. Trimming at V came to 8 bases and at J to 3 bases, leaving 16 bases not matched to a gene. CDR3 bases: TGTGCCAGCTCCACCGAGGGCCAGGGAGGGAACTACGAGCAGTACTTC. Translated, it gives CASSTEGQGGNYEQYF. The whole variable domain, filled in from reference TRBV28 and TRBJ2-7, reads DVKVTQSSRYLVKRTGEKVFLECVQDMDHENMFWYRQDPGLGLRLIYFSYDVKMKEKGDIPEGYSVSREKKERFSLILESASTNQTSMYLCASSTEGQGGNYEQYFGPGTRLTVT.

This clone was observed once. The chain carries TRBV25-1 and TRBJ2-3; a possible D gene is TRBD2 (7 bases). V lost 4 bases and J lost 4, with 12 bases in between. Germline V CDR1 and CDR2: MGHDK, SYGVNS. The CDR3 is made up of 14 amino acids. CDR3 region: CASSVQGGPDTQYF. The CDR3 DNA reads TGTGCCAGCAGTGTACAGGGAGGGCCAGATACGCAGTATTTT.

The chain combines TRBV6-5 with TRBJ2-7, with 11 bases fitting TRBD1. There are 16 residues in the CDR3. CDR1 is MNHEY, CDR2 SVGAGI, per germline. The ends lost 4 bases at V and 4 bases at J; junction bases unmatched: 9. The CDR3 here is CASSFRPGQGVYEQYF. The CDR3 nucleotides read TGTGCCAGCAGTTTCAGACCGGGACAGGGGGTTTACGAGCAGTACTTC.

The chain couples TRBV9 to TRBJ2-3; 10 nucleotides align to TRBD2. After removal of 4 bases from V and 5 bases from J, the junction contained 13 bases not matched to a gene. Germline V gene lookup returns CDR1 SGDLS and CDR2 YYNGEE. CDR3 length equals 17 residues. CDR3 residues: CASSSRLAGPPGDTQYF. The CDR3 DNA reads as TGTGCCAGCAGCTCTCGACTAGCGGGCCCCCCAGGAGATACGCAGTATTTT.

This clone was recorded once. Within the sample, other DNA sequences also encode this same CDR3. CDR3 residues: CASSFRQGRTDTQYF. Here the CDR3 DNA reads TGTGCCAGCAGCTTCAGACAGGGTAGAACAGATACGCAGTATTTT. V and J are TRBV7-9 and TRBJ2-3, with 7 bases aligning to TRBD1. There are 15 residues in the CDR3. Unmatched junction bases numbered 6, after V lost 3 bases and J lost 3 bases. The germline CDR1 and CDR2 sequences are SEHNR and FQNEAQ (reference sequence).

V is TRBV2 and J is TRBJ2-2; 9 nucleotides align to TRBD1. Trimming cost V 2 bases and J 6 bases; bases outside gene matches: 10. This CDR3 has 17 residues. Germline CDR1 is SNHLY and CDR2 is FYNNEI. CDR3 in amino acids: CASSEIQGQGKAGELFF. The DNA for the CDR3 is TGTGCCAGCAGTGAAATTCAGGGACAGGGTAAAGCCGGGGAGCTGTTTTTT.